Sequencing of this T cell receptor beta chain was carried out in a study of CD8+ T cells in alopecia areata. Extraction of RNA preceded its reverse transcription into cDNA, which served as the sequencing template. Generated by immunoSEQ multiplex PCR, the TCRdb table keeps only in-frame clones and is missing some. There are roughly 30,000 clones in the sample; less than 65% occur only once, and more than 15% lies in the top ten. This clone has more than one count but fewer than ten. The CDR3 extends over 12 amino acids. The germline V and J ends were trimmed by 7 bases and 2 bases, with 12 bases remaining between them. CDR1 and CDR2 from the germline V gene are SQVTM and ANQGSEA.

The rearrangement links TRBV29-1 to TRBJ2-7, with D possibly matching TRBD1 (6 bases). The sequencing input was NKG2D-high CD8+ T cells sorted from blood. This sequence was found in a human donor with alopecia areata. The CDR3 reads CSARDNTYEQYF. CDR3 nucleotides: TGCAGCGCCCGGGACAACACCTACGAGCAGTACTTC.